Listed below are T cell receptor beta chains from one sample, sequenced in a study of T cells expressing NK-cell markers. Reanalyzing the 5' RACE reads, TCRdb keeps one entry per CDR3 protein, without DNA. The sample table sets out about 180,000 distinct CDR3 sequences. Sequenced: blood T cells: a sorted CD56 or NKG2C T cell subset, CD4+ or CD8+ T cells, or bulk PBMC T cells (not recorded which). Receptors originate from a man between 18 and 69 years old in good health. Both conserved end residues are part of each CDR3. Fields, in order: J gene, CDR3 length, V gene, CDR3 protein.

j_call: TRBJ2-7
cdr3_length: 12
v_call: TRBV7-3
cdr3_aa: CASDRGLYEQYF

j_call: TRBJ2-3
cdr3_length: 13
v_call: TRBV25-1
cdr3_aa: CASSGTVTDTQYF

j_call: TRBJ2-7
cdr3_length: 16
v_call: TRBV7-9
cdr3_aa: CASRRQGTGSSYEQYF

j_call: TRBJ2-4
cdr3_length: 14
v_call: TRBV23-1
cdr3_aa: CASHPAGVKDIQYF

j_call: TRBJ2-1
cdr3_length: 15
v_call: TRBV20-1
cdr3_aa: CSAPGPVSSYNEQFF

j_call: TRBJ2-5
cdr3_length: 15
v_call: TRBV5-1
cdr3_aa: CASSLFATEQETQYF

j_call: TRBJ1-1
cdr3_length: 13
v_call: TRBV28
cdr3_aa: CASSFGTVYEAFF

j_call: TRBJ1-2
cdr3_length: 13
v_call: TRBV9
cdr3_aa: CASSPDSNYGYTF

j_call: TRBJ2-1
cdr3_length: 18
v_call: TRBV24-1
cdr3_aa: CATSDRLAGGRSYNEQFF

j_call: TRBJ2-4
cdr3_length: 16
v_call: TRBV6-2/TRBV6-3
cdr3_aa: CASSYSPAAPKNIQYF

j_call: TRBJ1-1
cdr3_length: 14
v_call: TRBV14
cdr3_aa: CASSQPMTGTEAFF

j_call: TRBJ2-1
cdr3_length: 15
v_call: TRBV20-1
cdr3_aa: CSARGGLFAYNEQFF

j_call: TRBJ1-5
cdr3_length: 16
v_call: TRBV6-5
cdr3_aa: CASSYSPGDVNQPQHF

j_call: TRBJ2-6
cdr3_length: 14
v_call: TRBV12-3/TRBV12-4
cdr3_aa: CASTPGSGANVLTF

j_call: TRBJ2-3
cdr3_length: 16
v_call: TRBV5-5
cdr3_aa: CASSRRRGGDADTQYF

j_call: TRBJ2-1
cdr3_length: 18
v_call: TRBV20-1
cdr3_aa: CSATIGVLLAGGENEQFF

j_call: TRBJ2-7
cdr3_length: 14
v_call: TRBV20-1
cdr3_aa: CSASHSTGNYEQYF

j_call: TRBJ2-5
cdr3_length: 16
v_call: TRBV6-5
cdr3_aa: CASSYSRDLFFETQYF

j_call: TRBJ1-3
cdr3_length: 16
v_call: TRBV15
cdr3_aa: CATSRDKWVSGNTIYF

j_call: TRBJ2-7
cdr3_length: 15
v_call: TRBV6-1
cdr3_aa: CASSELPEASYEQYF

j_call: TRBJ2-7
cdr3_length: 13
v_call: TRBV11-2
cdr3_aa: CASSIGTGVEQYF

j_call: TRBJ1-1
cdr3_length: 13
v_call: TRBV5-4
cdr3_aa: CASLRGGYTEAFF

j_call: TRBJ1-2
cdr3_length: 14
v_call: TRBV7-9
cdr3_aa: CASSLLREAYGYTF

j_call: TRBJ2-3
cdr3_length: 14
v_call: TRBV24-1
cdr3_aa: CATFGGVVADTQYF

j_call: TRBJ2-2
cdr3_length: 12
v_call: TRBV11-3
cdr3_aa: CASQTGTGELFF

j_call: TRBJ2-3
cdr3_length: 11
v_call: TRBV7-8
cdr3_aa: CASSHKDTQYF

j_call: TRBJ2-3
cdr3_length: 16
v_call: TRBV5-6
cdr3_aa: CASSLGPPYGTDTQYF

j_call: TRBJ2-3
cdr3_length: 17
v_call: TRBV7-2
cdr3_aa: CASSLARGSGVADTQYF

j_call: TRBJ2-5
cdr3_length: 20
v_call: TRBV5-1
cdr3_aa: CASSLVIGTGPIEFQETQYF

j_call: TRBJ2-7
cdr3_length: 13
v_call: TRBV4-2
cdr3_aa: CASSQDRTYEQYF

j_call: TRBJ2-3
cdr3_length: 16
v_call: TRBV18
cdr3_aa: CASSPRGSSSTDTQYF

j_call: TRBJ2-1
cdr3_length: 17
v_call: TRBV9
cdr3_aa: CASGQAGGVEWYNEQFF

j_call: TRBJ2-1
cdr3_length: 14
v_call: TRBV3-1
cdr3_aa: CASSWTSGGYEQFF

j_call: TRBJ1-1
cdr3_length: 14
v_call: TRBV6-1
cdr3_aa: CASIEDGHYTEAFF

j_call: TRBJ2-7
cdr3_length: 16
v_call: TRBV2
cdr3_aa: CASSERRQGASYEQYF

j_call: TRBJ2-5
cdr3_length: 15
v_call: TRBV15
cdr3_aa: CATSREGAGAPTQYF

j_call: TRBJ2-1
cdr3_length: 14
v_call: TRBV3-1
cdr3_aa: CASSPAGGLNEQFF

j_call: TRBJ1-2
cdr3_length: 17
v_call: TRBV4-1
cdr3_aa: CASSQVVGRLANYGYTF

j_call: TRBJ2-1
cdr3_length: 11
v_call: TRBV6-5
cdr3_aa: CASSTGVEQFF

j_call: TRBJ2-3
cdr3_length: 16
v_call: TRBV10-3
cdr3_aa: CAISGGRDRAADTQYF

j_call: TRBJ1-1
cdr3_length: 15
v_call: TRBV13
cdr3_aa: CASTPGRKEFTEAFF

j_call: TRBJ1-1
cdr3_length: 14
v_call: TRBV2
cdr3_aa: CASSEVDRNTEAFF

j_call: TRBJ1-1
cdr3_length: 11
v_call: TRBV19
cdr3_aa: CASRGNTEAFF

j_call: TRBJ1-1
cdr3_length: 16
v_call: TRBV7-8
cdr3_aa: CASSLTGTEWHTEAFF

j_call: TRBJ2-3
cdr3_length: 17
v_call: TRBV20-1
cdr3_aa: CSARDTLTGSSTDTQYF

j_call: TRBJ2-1
cdr3_length: 13
v_call: TRBV6-1
cdr3_aa: CATRGENYNEQFF

j_call: TRBJ1-6
cdr3_length: 16
v_call: TRBV9
cdr3_aa: CASSVAGARDNSPLHF

j_call: TRBJ2-7
cdr3_length: 14
v_call: TRBV27
cdr3_aa: CASSDRTATYEQYF

j_call: TRBJ2-7
cdr3_length: 14
v_call: TRBV20-1
cdr3_aa: CSAAPGSRIYEQYF

j_call: TRBJ1-1
cdr3_length: 15
v_call: TRBV7-9
cdr3_aa: CASSARGGEDTEAFF

j_call: TRBJ2-2
cdr3_length: 15
v_call: TRBV28
cdr3_aa: CASSFDGRATGELFF

j_call: TRBJ2-7
cdr3_length: 15
v_call: TRBV20-1
cdr3_aa: CSARDFRDRGHEQYF

j_call: TRBJ1-5
cdr3_length: 15
v_call: TRBV15
cdr3_aa: CATSGRRDSNQPQHF

j_call: TRBJ2-2
cdr3_length: 16
v_call: TRBV7-8
cdr3_aa: CASSLVSNMNTGELFF